This record looks at one TCR beta chain sequence and its context. The data were taken from a study of cytomegalovirus exposure and HLA in healthy donors. Libraries were prepared by immunoSEQ multiplex PCR; TCRdb keeps only in-frame clonotypes and omits some of them. The sample records 240,000 or so clones, roughly 86% being singletons. Deletions cut 1 base from V and 0 bases from J, with 8 bases between. CDR3 size: 14 residues. Germline V gene lookup returns CDR1 SGHRS and CDR2 YFSETQ. Specimen: PBMCs. This clonotype was obtained from a young woman in good health and CMV-seropositive. The rearrangement links TRBV5-1 to TRBJ2-7; weak D call: TRBD2 (5 bases). DNA for the CDR3: TGCGCCAGCAGCTTGAGGAGGCGCTCCTACGAGCAGTACTTC. Translating gives CASSLRRRSYEQYF.